Presented here are 10 T cell receptor beta chains from one specimen sequenced in a study of OX40 agonist ivuxolimab in advanced cancers. Sequencing was performed with immunoSEQ multiplex PCR; in TCRdb, only in-frame clones are kept and a portion is missing. The sample holds fewer than 65,000 clones, around 82% seen once. The material was CD4+ or CD8+ T cells sorted from blood, obtained in a trial of the OX40 agonist ivuxolimab. The origin of the receptors is an adult with an advanced solid tumor such as melanoma, head and neck, liver or kidney cancer.

The gene calls are TRBV10-1 and TRBJ2-1; 11 nucleotides align to TRBD2. The CDR3 covers 13 residues. Germline values: CDR1 WNHNN, CDR2 SYGVQD (reference sequence). Unmatched junction bases numbered 4, after V lost 6 bases and J lost 9 bases. CDR3 sequence (DNA): TGCGCCAGCAGACCCGGGACTAGCGGTGAGCAGTTCTTC. It codes for CASRPGTSGEQFF.

Only one count was recorded for this clone. This rearrangement joins TRBV2 to TRBJ2-1; D remains unclear. This CDR3 is 12 amino acids long. Trimming cost V 6 bases and J 4 bases, with 7 bases left between them. Germline V lookup: CDR1 SNHLY, CDR2 FYNNEI. The CDR3 loop reads CASSYIYNEQFF. The CDR3 DNA reads as TGTGCCAGCAGCTATATTTACAATGAGCAGTTCTTC.

The rearrangement joins TRBV7-2 to TRBJ1-1; TRBD1 matches 7 bases. Germline V gives CDR1 SGHTA, CDR2 FQGNSA. The V gene end was trimmed by 2 bases and the J gene end by 4 bases; junction bases not matched to a gene: 4. The CDR3 contains 14 residues. CDR3 sequence reads: CASSLLGTATEAFF. CDR3 bases: TGTGCCAGCAGCTTATTGGGGACAGCCACTGAAGCTTTCTTT. Full variable domain (rest looked up from reference TRBV7-2 and TRBJ1-1): GAGVSQSPSNKVTEKGKDVELRCDPISGHTALYWYRQSLGQGLEFLIYFQGNSAPDKSGLPSDRFSAERTGGSVSTLTIQRTQQEDSAVYLCASSLLGTATEAFFGQGTRLTVV.

V and J are TRBV4-2 and TRBJ1-6; a weak D match, TRBD1 (5 bases). V was trimmed by 5 bases and J by 9 bases, leaving 23 bases between them. There are 17 residues in the CDR3. From germline, CDR1 is LGHNA and CDR2 YNFKEQ. CDR3 sequence (DNA): TGTGCCAGCAGCTCATCCACCGGGACGGGGGAAAGTTCACCCCTCCACTTT. It translates to CASSSSTGTGESSPLHF.

The chain uses TRBV28 and TRBJ1-2; a possible D gene is TRBD1 (5 bases). V was clipped by 8 bases and J by 4 bases, with 17 bases between them. The CDR3 totals 14 residues. Germline CDR1 reads MDHEN; CDR2 reads SYDVKM. The CDR3 reads CASFLSGTTYGYTF. The CDR3 DNA follows: TGTGCCAGCTTCTTGTCGGGGACTACCTATGGCTACACCTTC.

This clone was seen only once. The rearrangement uses TRBV6-6 and TRBJ2-7, with TRBD1 as a possible D gene (5 bases). Germline lookup yields CDR1 MNHNY and CDR2 SVGAGI (reference sequence). There are 15 residues in the CDR3. The germline V and J ends were trimmed by 2 bases and 6 bases, with 17 bases remaining between them. The CDR3 nucleotides read TGTGCCAGCAGTTACGGGGCAGCGACGGTGGGCGAGCAGTACTTC. Translation gives CASSYGAATVGEQYF.

The chain recombines TRBV18 with TRBJ2-5; TRBD1 aligns across 9 bases. The last part of the DNA fits TRBJ2-7 better; the J call may be wrong. This CDR3 has 13 amino acids. From germline, CDR1 is KGHSH and CDR2 LQKENI. The CDR3 DNA reads TGTGCCAGCTCACCAGGGACAGGGACCGAGCAGTACTTC. This gives the protein CASSPGTGTEQYF.

V usage is TRBV23-1 and J usage is TRBJ2-6; TRBD2 matches 7 bases. TRBV23-1 is classed as an ORF, of uncertain function. CDR3 length equals 17 residues. V lost 7 bases and J lost 2; bases outside the gene matches: 11. The CDR3 region has the DNA TGCGCCAGCATAGTTTGGCGGGAGTGGCCTGGGGCCAACGTCCTGACTTTC. Residues: CASIVWREWPGANVLTF.

Notes on this clone: The junction and the germline gene differ at one end; a read error may be behind it. The CDR3 region has the DNA TGCGCCAGCAGGTTGGCAGGCCCGAACACCGGGGAGCTGTTTTTT. Protein: CASRLAGPNTGELFF. The chain employs TRBV5-1 and TRBJ2-2, with no clear D. This CDR3 region has 15 residues. Germline V gene sequence: CDR1 SGHRS, CDR2 YFSETQ.

The rearrangement links TRBV28 to TRBJ2-7; TRBD1 might be the D (5 bases). This CDR3 is built from 12 residues. The germline CDR1 and CDR2 sequences are MDHEN and SYDVKM. Trimming shortened V by 8 bases and J by 1 base, and 9 bases separated the two germline ends. CDR3 nucleotides: TGTGCCAGCGTGGGGCTTTCCTACGAGCAGTACTTC. It yields the protein CASVGLSYEQYF.